A single sample is the source of the 16 T cell receptor beta chains below, sequenced in a study of control samples from healthy donors and cancer patients. Generated by immunoSEQ multiplex PCR, the TCRdb table keeps only in-frame clones and is missing some. The table shows about 160,000 clones, with around nine tenths occurring only once. The sequenced sample consisted of blood. The receptors stem from a man aged 25 to 45 in good health.

This chain joins TRBV2 and TRBJ2-3, with TRBD2 matching over 8 bases. The CDR3 sequence is 14 residues long. Germline CDR1 is SNHLY and CDR2 is FYNNEI. The V segment lost 6 bases and the J segment 8 bases; nucleotides outside the gene matches: 10. The CDR3 coding sequence is TGTGCCAGCAGCTTACCCTATCTAGCGGGTACGCAGTATTTT. Translation: CASSLPYLAGTQYF.

The chain carries TRBV6-5 and TRBJ1-1; D gene unclear. Deletions cut 2 bases from V and 4 bases from J, with 2 bases between. This CDR3 comprises 11 residues. Germline CDR1 reads MNHEY; CDR2 reads SVGAGI. The CDR3 coding sequence is TGTGCCAGCAGTTACGGCACTGAAGCTTTCTTT. As protein: CASSYGTEAFF.

Here the CDR3 reads CSVRDSGPYEQYF. CDR3 coding DNA: TGCAGCGTTAGAGACAGTGGTCCCTACGAGCAGTACTTC. This chain links TRBV29-1 with TRBJ2-7; perhaps TRBD1 as D (5 bases). This CDR3 has 13 amino acids. Germline V lookup: CDR1 SQVTM, CDR2 ANQGSEA. The V and J ends lost 5 bases and 2 bases respectively, with 13 bases between them.

On this clone itself: The same CDR3 is also encoded by other DNA sequences in this sample. The chain uses TRBV7-3 and TRBJ2-3, with TRBD1 identical over 10 bases. CDR3 length equals 15 residues. Trimming removed 5 bases from V and 4 bases from J; junction bases left unmatched: 6. From germline, CDR1 is SGHTA and CDR2 FQGTGA. CDR3 sequence: CASSPSGQGSDTQYF. The DNA for the CDR3 is TGTGCCAGCAGCCCTTCGGGACAGGGGTCAGATACGCAGTATTTT. The entire variable domain, with the rest obtained from reference TRBV7-3 and TRBJ2-3, is as follows: GAGVSQTPSNKVTEKGKYVELRCDPISGHTALYWYRQSLGQGPEFLIYFQGTGAADDSGLPNDRFFAVRPEGSVSTLKIQRTERGDSAVYLCASSPSGQGSDTQYFGPGTRLTVL.

This chain joins TRBV18 and TRBJ1-4; D not certain. Germline CDR1 KGHSH, CDR2 LQKENI. This CDR3 region has 14 residues. V shed 3 bases and J shed 4 bases, with 9 bases lying between them. In nucleotides, the CDR3 is TGTGCCAGCTCACCCATCGGGAATAATGAAAAACTGTTTTTT. It specifies CASSPIGNNEKLFF.

The genes are TRBV7-2 and TRBJ1-2, with 9 bases matching TRBD1. CDR3 length: 14 residues. J lost 8 bases, V lost 5 bases, and 9 bases had no gene match. The germline gives CDR1 SGHTA, CDR2 FQGNSA. CDR3 nucleotides: TGTGCCAGCAGCACTGACAGGGGGTTAGAGGGCTACACCTTC. Its translation is CASSTDRGLEGYTF.

J is TRBJ2-7 and V is TRBV7-2; 8 bases align to TRBD2. CDR1 is SGHTA and CDR2 is FQGNSA in the germline V gene. V gave up 1 base and J gave up 3 bases; unmatched junction bases: 5. This CDR3 has 15 amino acids. CDR3 nucleotide sequence: TGTGCCAGCAGCTTAGAGGCGGGGACTAGCTACGAGCAGTACTTC. It translates to CASSLEAGTSYEQYF.

This clone has just one count. This chain joins TRBV6-6 and TRBJ2-7, with D possibly TRBD2 on 6 matching bases. The CDR3 is 14 residues long. From germline, CDR1 is MNHNY and CDR2 SVGAGI (reference sequence). V was shortened by 6 bases and J by 4 bases, with 16 bases between the two germline ends. The CDR3 is CASSPSGVPYEQYF. The CDR3 nucleotides are TGTGCCAGCAGCCCGTCGGGAGTACCTTACGAGCAGTACTTC.

Turning to this clone: The same CDR3 is also encoded by other DNA sequences in this sample. The chain links TRBV6-5 to TRBJ1-5; TRBD1 might be the D (5 bases). This CDR3 comprises 13 residues. Trimming left V 11 bases short and J 6 bases short, with 17 bases between. Germline CDR1 and CDR2: MNHEY and SVGAGI. CDR3 coding DNA: TGTGCCGGGCGGGGGGGGGAACGTCAGCCCCAGCATTTT. Translated, it gives CAGRGGERQPQHF.

This clone was seen a handful of times. The rearrangement uses TRBV10-3 and TRBJ2-3; no firm D call. CDR1 is ENHRY and CDR2 is SYGVKD in the germline V gene. The CDR3 extends over 14 amino acids. The V end was cut by 8 bases, the J end by 2 bases, with 14 bases between. The CDR3 loop is CAIRSSPATDTQYF. The CDR3 DNA reads as TGTGCCATCCGCAGCTCCCCCGCCACAGATACGCAGTATTTT.

The CDR3 sequence is CASSSHPFDDTQYF. CDR3 nucleotide sequence: TGCGCCAGCAGCTCACATCCCTTCGACGACACGCAGTATTTT. The chain uses TRBV5-1 and TRBJ2-3; D unresolved. Germline CDR1 and CDR2: SGHRS and YFSETQ. V was trimmed by 3 bases and J by 9 bases, leaving 17 bases between them. The CDR3 is 14 amino acids.

V and J are TRBV5-5 and TRBJ2-1; TRBD2 is a possible D gene (6 bases). Germline CDR1 is SGHKS and CDR2 is YYEKEE (reference sequence). V lost 0 bases, J lost 4 bases, and 11 bases lay in between. The CDR3 totals 15 residues. The CDR3 here is CASSLDGSTYNEQFF. The CDR3 region has the DNA TGTGCCAGCAGCTTGGACGGGAGCACGTACAATGAGCAGTTCTTC.

The rearrangement joins TRBV7-9 to TRBJ1-5, with D perhaps TRBD1 (6 bases). Trimming stripped 5 bases from V and 0 bases from J, with 14 bases between. This CDR3 has 16 amino acids. Germline-derived CDR1 and CDR2 are SEHNR and FQNEAQ (reference sequence). The CDR3, as DNA: TGTGCCAGCAGCGGAGGGGGTGAATATAGCAATCAGCCCCAGCATTTT. Its translation is CASSGGGEYSNQPQHF.

The CDR3 sequence: CASSREQGYGYTF. The CDR3, as DNA: TGTGCCAGCAGCCGGGAACAGGGTTATGGCTACACCTTC. This chain links TRBV7-2 with TRBJ1-2; weak D call: TRBD1 (6 bases). The CDR3 contains 13 residues. V was clipped by 5 bases and J by 5 bases, with 12 bases between them. Germline lookup yields CDR1 SGHTA and CDR2 FQGNSA.

The V gene is TRBV7-9, the J gene TRBJ2-3, with TRBD2 matching 10 bases. The CDR3 is 15 residues long. Germline trimming cut 4 bases from V and 2 bases from J; bases unmatched to any gene: 3. CDR1 SEHNR and CDR2 FQNEAQ come from the germline V gene (reference sequence). CDR3 protein: CASSSGTSATDTQYF. As DNA, the CDR3 is TGTGCCAGCAGCTCCGGGACTAGCGCCACAGATACGCAGTATTTT.

This chain connects TRBV19 to TRBJ2-2; D remains ambiguous. This CDR3 comprises 14 residues. Germline V gene sequence: CDR1 LNHDA, CDR2 SQIVND (reference sequence). The V gene lost 5 bases and the J gene lost 3 bases, with 10 bases spanning the gap. DNA for the CDR3: TGTGCCAGTAGTCCCCAAGCCTACACCGGGGAGCTGTTTTTT. It translates to CASSPQAYTGELFF.